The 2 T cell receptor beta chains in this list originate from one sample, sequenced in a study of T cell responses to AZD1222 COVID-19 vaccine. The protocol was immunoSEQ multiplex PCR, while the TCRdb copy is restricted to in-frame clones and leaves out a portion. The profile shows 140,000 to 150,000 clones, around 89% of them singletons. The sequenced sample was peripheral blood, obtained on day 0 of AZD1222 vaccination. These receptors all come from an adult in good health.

The CDR3 is CASSFQGPNYGYTF. In DNA form, the CDR3 reads TGTGCCAGCAGTTTCCAGGGTCCTAACTATGGCTACACCTTC. The chain links TRBV27 to TRBJ1-2; TRBD1 might be the D (5 bases). Trimming stripped 3 bases from V and 0 bases from J, with 8 bases between. This CDR3 region has 14 residues. The V gene's germline CDR1 is MNHEY and CDR2 SMNVEV (reference sequence).

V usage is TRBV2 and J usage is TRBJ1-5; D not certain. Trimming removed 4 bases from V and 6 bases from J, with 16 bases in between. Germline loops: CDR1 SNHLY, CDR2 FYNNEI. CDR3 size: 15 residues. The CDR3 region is CASSAARAIGQPQHF. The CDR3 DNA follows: TGTGCCAGCAGTGCAGCACGCGCTATAGGTCAGCCCCAGCATTTT. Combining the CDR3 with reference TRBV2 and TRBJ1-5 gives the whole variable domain EPEVTQTPSHQVTQMGQEVILRCVPISNHLYFYWYRQILGQKVEFLVSFYNNEISEKSEIFDDQFSVERPDGSNFTLKIRSTKLEDSAMYFCASSAARAIGQPQHFGDGTRLSIL.